This T cell receptor (beta chain) is drawn from a study of blood T cell repertoires in COVID-19. Study-level information: Specimens from acute and convalescent COVID-19 originated in the United States, Italy and Spain. Sample material is recorded as cDNA or gDNA derived from T cells, B-cell-depleted T cells, or PBMCs.

The CDR3 has 13 residues. The germline V and J ends were trimmed by 5 bases and 4 bases, with 11 bases remaining between them. In the authors' workflow: Estimates of nucleated cell counts were drawn from the amplification of reference gene primers. Libraries were prepared by immunoSEQ multiplex PCR; TCRdb keeps only in-frame clonotypes and omits some of them. V, J and clone size derive from that table, while D and trimming were established from the DNA sequence. The sample lists about 250,000 clones, about 83% occurring once. This TCR was sampled from a man in his forties with active or convalescent COVID-19. The genes are TRBV12-3 or TRBV12-4 and TRBJ1-2; tentative D call: TRBD1 (5 bases). Sequencing was carried out using peripheral blood. The chain's CDR3 is CASSRQLIYGYTF. The CDR3 bases are TGTGCCAGCAGTCGACAGCTGATCTATGGCTACACCTTC.